Sequencing of this T cell receptor beta chain was carried out in a study of blood T cell repertoires in COVID-19. Study overall: The analysed material was cDNA or gDNA that came from T cells, B-cell-depleted T cells, or PBMCs.

Generated by immunoSEQ multiplex PCR, the TCRdb table keeps only in-frame clones and is missing some. Among 200,000 to 300,000 clones listed, roughly 90% were seen once. The count of this clone is one. Sequencing was carried out using peripheral blood. The source of this sequence is a human donor in a cohort sampled during active COVID-19.

Here the CDR3 reads CASSQDRQGRYEQYF. DNA for the CDR3: TGCGCCAGCAGCCAAGATCGCCAGGGGCGATACGAGCAGTACTTC. The chain employs TRBV4-1 and TRBJ2-7; D is possibly TRBD1 (6 bases). The CDR3 is made up of 15 amino acids. Trimming took off 0 bases at V and 4 bases at J, with 13 bases between the two ends. In germline, CDR1 is MGHRA, CDR2 YSYEKL.